A selection of T cell receptor beta chains follows, all from one sample in a study of cytomegalovirus exposure and HLA in healthy donors. Clones were read by immunoSEQ multiplex PCR, and TCRdb kept only the in-frame ones, dropping some. The profile covers some 65,000 clones, with 65% to 75% appearing a single time and nearly 25% taken by the ten largest. Sequencing was carried out using PBMCs. The receptors shown here come from a man aged 50 or older in good health and CMV-seropositive. CDR3s include the opening cysteine and the closing phenylalanine or tryptophan. Size is omitted from some rows. Given values are once, few, many or a class for expanded clones.

V gene: TRBV30; J gene: TRBJ1-1; CDR3 length: 15; clone size: NA; CDR3 protein: CAWSVTGGMNTEAFF
V gene: TRBV27; J gene: TRBJ2-7; CDR3 length: 15; clone size: NA; CDR3 protein: CASSPNRDRGREQYF
V gene: TRBV18; J gene: TRBJ1-5; CDR3 length: 15; clone size: NA; CDR3 protein: CASSPDGTGNQPQHF
V gene: TRBV9; J gene: TRBJ2-7; CDR3 length: 15; clone size: NA; CDR3 protein: CASSVGGLAGNEQYF
V gene: TRBV30; J gene: TRBJ2-3; CDR3 length: 14; clone size: NA; CDR3 protein: CAWKEGSELDTQYF
V gene: TRBV11-2; J gene: TRBJ1-4; CDR3 length: 14; clone size: NA; CDR3 protein: CASSLRATNEKLFF
V gene: TRBV10-3; J gene: TRBJ2-1; CDR3 length: 15; clone size: NA; CDR3 protein: CAIKSGGRAGNEQFF
V gene: TRBV7-9; J gene: TRBJ1-4; CDR3 length: 14; clone size: NA; CDR3 protein: CASSLAGGNEKLFF
V gene: TRBV18; J gene: TRBJ1-1; CDR3 length: 14; clone size: NA; CDR3 protein: CASSPQQGGTEAFF
V gene: TRBV9; J gene: TRBJ2-6; CDR3 length: 15; clone size: NA; CDR3 protein: CASSGTSSGANVLTF
V gene: TRBV7-8; J gene: TRBJ2-6; CDR3 length: 16; clone size: NA; CDR3 protein: CASSLAISSGANVLTF
V gene: TRBV5-1; J gene: TRBJ2-3; CDR3 length: 17; clone size: NA; CDR3 protein: CASSLTRTSGGEDTQYF
V gene: TRBV11-3; J gene: TRBJ2-7; CDR3 length: 14; clone size: NA; CDR3 protein: CASSLASWGHEQYF
V gene: TRBV30; J gene: TRBJ1-6; CDR3 length: 13; clone size: few; CDR3 protein: CAWRTQNYSPLHF
V gene: TRBV30; J gene: TRBJ1-1; CDR3 length: 14; clone size: once; CDR3 protein: CAWSRTGDWTEAFF
V gene: TRBV30; J gene: TRBJ2-2; CDR3 length: 17; clone size: few; CDR3 protein: CAWSHPRTGGDTGELFF
V gene: TRBV19; J gene: TRBJ1-1; CDR3 length: 13; clone size: NA; CDR3 protein: CASSFLSRTEAFF
V gene: TRBV11-2; J gene: TRBJ1-2; CDR3 length: 13; clone size: NA; CDR3 protein: CASSLGPAGGYTF
V gene: TRBV19; J gene: TRBJ2-5; CDR3 length: 15; clone size: NA; CDR3 protein: CASSGRDRPQETQYF
V gene: TRBV15; J gene: TRBJ1-5; CDR3 length: 15; clone size: once; CDR3 protein: CATSRVAGGIGPQHF
V gene: TRBV6-5; J gene: TRBJ2-7; CDR3 length: 15; clone size: few; CDR3 protein: CASSYGDSAVMEQYF
V gene: TRBV7-9; J gene: TRBJ1-5; CDR3 length: 16; clone size: NA; CDR3 protein: CASSLGTGGDNQPQHF
V gene: TRBV9; J gene: TRBJ2-1; CDR3 length: 13; clone size: NA; CDR3 protein: CASSPLARDSFFF
V gene: TRBV6-5; J gene: TRBJ2-3; CDR3 length: 14; clone size: few; CDR3 protein: CASTGGKITDTQYF
V gene: TRBV2; J gene: TRBJ1-4; CDR3 length: 13; clone size: NA; CDR3 protein: CASSRDNYEKLFF
V gene: TRBV29-1; J gene: TRBJ2-1; CDR3 length: 12; clone size: few; CDR3 protein: CSGGGIGNEQFF
V gene: TRBV9; J gene: TRBJ2-1; CDR3 length: 16; clone size: NA; CDR3 protein: CASSVVQREGHGEQFF
V gene: TRBV7-9; J gene: TRBJ2-5; CDR3 length: 11; clone size: NA; CDR3 protein: CASSSRVFQYF
V gene: TRBV6-5; J gene: TRBJ2-7; CDR3 length: 15; clone size: few; CDR3 protein: CASSYRRTGAYEQYF
V gene: TRBV5-8; J gene: TRBJ1-1; CDR3 length: 13; clone size: NA; CDR3 protein: CASSLGVPTEAFF
V gene: TRBV6-1; J gene: TRBJ1-2; CDR3 length: 13; clone size: NA; CDR3 protein: CASSSGEWDGYTF
V gene: TRBV6-5; J gene: TRBJ2-1; CDR3 length: 15; clone size: NA; CDR3 protein: CASSRNGGESGEQFF
V gene: TRBV9; J gene: TRBJ2-5; CDR3 length: 17; clone size: few; CDR3 protein: CASSVGSRLAGEGTQYF
V gene: TRBV7-9; J gene: TRBJ1-6; CDR3 length: 12; clone size: NA; CDR3 protein: CASSRDIQALHF
V gene: TRBV7-9; J gene: TRBJ1-2; CDR3 length: 15; clone size: NA; CDR3 protein: CASSSPDRTNYGYTF
V gene: TRBV5-1; J gene: TRBJ2-1; CDR3 length: 16; clone size: NA; CDR3 protein: CASSRAWTATYNEQFF
V gene: TRBV6-4; J gene: TRBJ1-1; CDR3 length: 13; clone size: once; CDR3 protein: CASSKRGNTEAFF
V gene: TRBV30; J gene: TRBJ2-3; CDR3 length: 13; clone size: once; CDR3 protein: CAWSVLSADTQYF
V gene: TRBV15; J gene: TRBJ2-7; CDR3 length: 15; clone size: NA; CDR3 protein: CATSRDMQFSYEQYF
V gene: TRBV5-1; J gene: TRBJ1-1; CDR3 length: 15; clone size: NA; CDR3 protein: CASSLVPGGNLEAFF
V gene: TRBV18; J gene: TRBJ1-5; CDR3 length: 16; clone size: NA; CDR3 protein: CASSPGRQGAGQPQHF
V gene: TRBV15; J gene: TRBJ2-7; CDR3 length: 18; clone size: NA; CDR3 protein: CATSRDLSGTGGFYEQYF
V gene: TRBV30; J gene: TRBJ2-2; CDR3 length: 13; clone size: few; CDR3 protein: CAWSQEDTGELFF
V gene: TRBV6-1; J gene: TRBJ1-1; CDR3 length: 14; clone size: NA; CDR3 protein: CASSEARRWTEAFF
V gene: TRBV5-4; J gene: TRBJ1-4; CDR3 length: 15; clone size: NA; CDR3 protein: CASSPELLSREKLFF
V gene: TRBV23-1; J gene: TRBJ2-7; CDR3 length: 16; clone size: NA; CDR3 protein: CASSQRAAGHLGEQYF
V gene: TRBV7-2; J gene: TRBJ1-2; CDR3 length: 15; clone size: NA; CDR3 protein: CASSPHDSSGYGYTF
V gene: TRBV2; J gene: TRBJ2-5; CDR3 length: 16; clone size: NA; CDR3 protein: CASSRTNLAGEETQYF
V gene: TRBV6-1; J gene: TRBJ1-5; CDR3 length: 13; clone size: NA; CDR3 protein: CASSTQRDQPQHF
V gene: TRBV30; J gene: TRBJ2-3; CDR3 length: 17; clone size: NA; CDR3 protein: CAWSVHASGRGAFSQYF
V gene: TRBV5-1; J gene: TRBJ2-7; CDR3 length: 14; clone size: NA; CDR3 protein: CASRLGRESYEQYF
V gene: TRBV7-7; J gene: TRBJ2-7; CDR3 length: 13; clone size: NA; CDR3 protein: CASSLGDTYEQYF
V gene: TRBV6-5; J gene: TRBJ1-1; CDR3 length: 14; clone size: NA; CDR3 protein: CASRRPPGDTEAFF
V gene: TRBV5-6; J gene: TRBJ1-1; CDR3 length: 15; clone size: NA; CDR3 protein: CASSLSGQGWTEAFF
V gene: TRBV5-1; J gene: TRBJ1-1; CDR3 length: 16; clone size: NA; CDR3 protein: CASSSIPGQGLTEAFF